A selection of T cell receptor beta chains follows, all from one sample in a study of human T cells and chemical hapten exposure. In TCRdb, the RACE reads were re-called with MiXCR into one record per CDR3 protein. Of 280,000 or so distinct CDR3 sequences in the sample, around 7% were seen once. This material consisted of whole blood, taken in connection with sensitization to the hapten diphenylcyclopropenone (DPC). Source of these receptors: a man between 18 and 29 years old with alopecia areata. Some clones in this sample may be carry-over from other donors' samples. Each CDR3 is given with its conserved first and last residue. Each record gives: CDR3 length, D gene, J gene, V gene, CDR3 protein. D genes are given only for firm matches.

len: 10
d_gene: .
j_gene: TRBJ2-5
v_gene: TRBV6-2/TRBV6-3
CDR3aa: CASRGETQYF

len: 15
d_gene: .
j_gene: TRBJ1-2
v_gene: TRBV29-1
CDR3aa: CSVYVSGGHLYGYTF

len: 15
d_gene: TRBD1
j_gene: TRBJ1-1
v_gene: TRBV5-1
CDR3aa: CASSLRTGTNTEAFF

len: 11
d_gene: .
j_gene: TRBJ1-1
v_gene: TRBV27
CDR3aa: CASSFGSEAFF

len: 17
d_gene: TRBD2
j_gene: TRBJ2-1
v_gene: TRBV18
CDR3aa: CASSQGLAGSLYNEQFF

len: 15
d_gene: .
j_gene: TRBJ2-7
v_gene: TRBV14
CDR3aa: CASSHNPLLRSVQYF

len: 15
d_gene: .
j_gene: TRBJ1-5
v_gene: TRBV5-5
CDR3aa: CASSLGQLSNQPQHF

len: 15
d_gene: .
j_gene: TRBJ1-5
v_gene: TRBV20-1
CDR3aa: CSAPIPGQGDQPQHF

len: 15
d_gene: TRBD2
j_gene: TRBJ2-3
v_gene: TRBV5-1
CDR3aa: CASSLAGGAPNTQYF

len: 17
d_gene: .
j_gene: TRBJ2-2
v_gene: TRBV7-2
CDR3aa: CASSLAQGGRHTGELFF

len: 15
d_gene: .
j_gene: TRBJ2-5
v_gene: TRBV4-3
CDR3aa: CASSHDTSRRETQYF

len: 11
d_gene: .
j_gene: TRBJ1-1
v_gene: TRBV20-1
CDR3aa: CSAPNAGVAFF

len: 15
d_gene: .
j_gene: TRBJ2-5
v_gene: TRBV7-8
CDR3aa: CASSLSLGPQETQYF

len: 13
d_gene: .
j_gene: TRBJ2-2
v_gene: TRBV7-3
CDR3aa: CASSLSTTGELFF

len: 12
d_gene: .
j_gene: TRBJ2-5
v_gene: TRBV3-1
CDR3aa: CASSQEEETQYF

len: 17
d_gene: .
j_gene: TRBJ2-1
v_gene: TRBV20-1
CDR3aa: CSARDFGGHPRYNEQFF

len: 17
d_gene: TRBD1
j_gene: TRBJ2-3
v_gene: TRBV29-1
CDR3aa: CSVEMIPGTGGTDTQYF

len: 16
d_gene: TRBD2
j_gene: TRBJ2-1
v_gene: TRBV6-2/TRBV6-3
CDR3aa: CASSYALAASYNEQFF

len: 13
d_gene: .
j_gene: TRBJ2-1
v_gene: TRBV29-1
CDR3aa: CSVEVGHYNEQFF

len: 15
d_gene: TRBD1
j_gene: TRBJ2-1
v_gene: TRBV11-2
CDR3aa: CASSRTGDLYNEQFF

len: 14
d_gene: .
j_gene: TRBJ1-1
v_gene: TRBV5-1
CDR3aa: CASSLEQGSTEAFF

len: 13
d_gene: .
j_gene: TRBJ1-1
v_gene: TRBV7-9
CDR3aa: CASLRGGTTEAFF

len: 12
d_gene: TRBD1
j_gene: TRBJ2-2
v_gene: TRBV29-1
CDR3aa: CSVRGPTGELFF

len: 15
d_gene: TRBD2
j_gene: TRBJ2-3
v_gene: TRBV24-1
CDR3aa: CATSDNGGAKDTQYF